This TCR beta chain was obtained from a study of human T cells and chemical hapten exposure. Across the whole study: Throughout the approximately 25-week study, diphenylcyclopropenone was applied weekly to the patients' scalps. Patch tests delivered 0.01% DPC to the upper back and were evaluated at 6 days. Notes on the study in general: Expanded TCRs grouped into significantly more large CDR3 similarity clusters than controls produced. Each of the donors had alopecia, so their immune responses may not resemble those of healthy people.

Via MiXCR, TCRdb re-called the RACE reads, giving one row per CDR3 protein. This table has more than 85,000 distinct CDR3 sequences, 11% appearing once. Time point: patch test 2, 6 weeks after DPC sensitization. Treatment reported: therapeutic diphenylcyclopropenone sensitization with weekly scalp DPC. This CDR3 is built from 14 residues. The V and J ends lost 4 bases and 7 bases respectively, with 14 bases between them. Germline assignment: CDR1 KGHSH and CDR2 LQKENI. Notes on this clonotype: Its antigen is unidentified.

The chain recombines TRBV18 with TRBJ1-5; D possibly corresponds to TRBD1 (6 bases). This material consisted of whole blood, taken in connection with sensitization to the hapten diphenylcyclopropenone (DPC). This clonotype was obtained from a middle-aged man with alopecia areata. Some clones in this sample may be carry-over from other donors' samples. CDR3 sequence reads: CASSLKTGDQPQHF. For the CDR3, the DNA is TGTGCCAGCTCACTCAAGACAGGCGACCAGCCCCAGCATTTT.